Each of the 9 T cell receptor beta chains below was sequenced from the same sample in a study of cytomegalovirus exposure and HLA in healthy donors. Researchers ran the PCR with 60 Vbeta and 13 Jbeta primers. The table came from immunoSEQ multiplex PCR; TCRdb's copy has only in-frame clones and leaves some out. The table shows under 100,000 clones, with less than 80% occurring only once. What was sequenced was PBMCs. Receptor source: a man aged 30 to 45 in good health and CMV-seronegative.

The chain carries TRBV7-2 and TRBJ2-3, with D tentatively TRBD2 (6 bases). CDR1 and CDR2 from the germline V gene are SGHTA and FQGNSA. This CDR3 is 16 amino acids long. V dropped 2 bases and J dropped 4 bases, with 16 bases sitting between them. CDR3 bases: TGTGCCAGCAGCTTACTCTTTCTAGGGAGGTCAGATACGCAGTATTTT. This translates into CASSLLFLGRSDTQYF.

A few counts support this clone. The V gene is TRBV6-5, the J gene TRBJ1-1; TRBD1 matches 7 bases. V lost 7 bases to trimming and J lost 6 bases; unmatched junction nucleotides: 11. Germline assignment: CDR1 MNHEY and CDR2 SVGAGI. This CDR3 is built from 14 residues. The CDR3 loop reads CASTSQGKKAEAFF. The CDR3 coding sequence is TGTGCCAGCACATCACAGGGGAAGAAGGCTGAAGCTTTCTTT.

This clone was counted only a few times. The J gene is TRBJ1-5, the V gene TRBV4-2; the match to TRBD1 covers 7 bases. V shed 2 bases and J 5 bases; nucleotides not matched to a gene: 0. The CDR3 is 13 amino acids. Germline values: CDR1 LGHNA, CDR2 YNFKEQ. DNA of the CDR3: TGTGCCAGCAGCCAACAGGGGGATCAGCCCCAGCATTTT. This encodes CASSQQGDQPQHF.

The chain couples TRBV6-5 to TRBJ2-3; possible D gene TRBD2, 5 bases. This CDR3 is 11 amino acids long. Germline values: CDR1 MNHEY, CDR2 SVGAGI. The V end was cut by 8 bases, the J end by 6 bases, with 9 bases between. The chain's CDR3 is CASQEADTQYF. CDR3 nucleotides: TGTGCCAGCCAGGAGGCCGATACGCAGTATTTT.

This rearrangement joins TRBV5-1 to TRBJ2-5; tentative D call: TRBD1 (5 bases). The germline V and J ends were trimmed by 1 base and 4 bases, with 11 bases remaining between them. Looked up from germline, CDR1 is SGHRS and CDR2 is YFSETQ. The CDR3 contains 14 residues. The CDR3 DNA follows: TGCGCCAGCAGCTTGTTGGGGCAGGCAGAGACCCAGTACTTC. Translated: CASSLLGQAETQYF.

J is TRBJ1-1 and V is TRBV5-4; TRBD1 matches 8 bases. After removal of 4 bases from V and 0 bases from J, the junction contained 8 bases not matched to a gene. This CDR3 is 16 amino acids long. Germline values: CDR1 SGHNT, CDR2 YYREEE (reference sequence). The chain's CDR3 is CASSMDRAFMNTEAFF. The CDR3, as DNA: TGTGCCAGCAGCATGGACAGGGCCTTCATGAACACTGAAGCTTTCTTT.

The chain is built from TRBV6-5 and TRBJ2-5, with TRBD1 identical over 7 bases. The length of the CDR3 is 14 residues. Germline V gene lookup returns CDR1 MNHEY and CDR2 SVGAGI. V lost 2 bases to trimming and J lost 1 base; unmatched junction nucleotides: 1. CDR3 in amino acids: CASSYGTAQETQYF. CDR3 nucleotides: TGTGCCAGCAGTTACGGGACAGCCCAAGAGACCCAGTACTTC.

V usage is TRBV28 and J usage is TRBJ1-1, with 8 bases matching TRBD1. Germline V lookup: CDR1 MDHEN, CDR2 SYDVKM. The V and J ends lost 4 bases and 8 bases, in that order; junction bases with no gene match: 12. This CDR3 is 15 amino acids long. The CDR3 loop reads CASSSPGQGRGEAFF. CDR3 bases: TGTGCCAGCAGTTCCCCTGGACAGGGAAGAGGGGAAGCTTTCTTT.

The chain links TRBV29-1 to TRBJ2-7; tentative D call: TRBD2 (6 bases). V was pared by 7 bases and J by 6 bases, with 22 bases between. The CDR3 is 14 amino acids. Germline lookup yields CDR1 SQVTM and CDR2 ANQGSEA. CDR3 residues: CSAARDFASGEQYF. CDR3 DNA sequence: TGCAGCGCAGCAAGGGACTTCGCATCAGGCGAGCAGTACTTC.